This T cell receptor (beta chain) was identified during a study of Ad26.COV2.S vaccination and SARS-CoV-2 variants. Study observations and caveats: While placebo recipients had lower spike-specific TCR breadth, vaccine recipients had more.

Treatment meaning: around 19 received Ad26.COV2.S at low or high dose, single or two shots; about 5 received placebo; per-sample allocation not given. Material that was analyzed had been drawn on day 63 after the first vaccine or placebo injection. A remark on this clone: Its antigen is still unknown.

CDR1 LNHDA and CDR2 SQIVND come from the germline V gene (reference sequence). V lost 2 bases to trimming and J lost 5 bases, with 12 bases between them. The CDR3 has 14 amino acids. TCRdb's copy holds only in-frame clones and misses some; the assay was immunoSEQ multiplex PCR. Here the sample spans 350,000 to 400,000 clones, about 88% being singletons. The chain has TRBV19 and TRBJ1-1; possibly TRBD1 for D (5 bases). The specimen was peripheral blood, collected in a trial of Ad26.COV2.S vaccine versus placebo. This receptor was obtained from a person aged 18 to 59 who received the Ad26.COV2.S COVID-19 vaccine or a placebo. DNA of the CDR3: TGTGCCAGTAGTATACGAGGCGCAGGGACTGAAGCTTTCTTT. Translated: CASSIRGAGTEAFF.